Listed below are T cell receptor beta chains from one sample, sequenced in a study of cytomegalovirus exposure and HLA in healthy donors. Profiling relied on immunoSEQ multiplex PCR, and the TCRdb table lists in-frame clones only, not all of them. The sample has under 110,000 clones; about 75% are singletons. Sequencing used PBMCs. The origin of the receptors is a man aged 35 to 55 in good health and CMV-seronegative. Each CDR3 is given with its conserved first and last residue. Each record gives: CDR3 length, D gene, clone size, J gene, V gene, CDR3 DNA, CDR3 protein. D genes are given only for firm matches. Clone size is given for some rows only: seen once, a few or many times, or a class if the clone is expanded.

length: 15; D: .; size: .; J: TRBJ1-5; V: TRBV6-5; DNA: TGTGCCAGCAGATCAGGGGAAGCTGGCAATCAGCCCCAGCATTTT; CDR3: CASRSGEAGNQPQHF
length: 14; D: .; size: .; J: TRBJ1-5; V: TRBV19; DNA: TGTGCCAGTACCCCGCCCCGGGGCAATCAGCCCCAGCATTTT; CDR3: CASTPPRGNQPQHF
length: 13; D: TRBD1; size: .; J: TRBJ1-1; V: TRBV7-8; DNA: TGTGCCAGCAGCAATTCAGGGGGCACTGAAGCTTTCTTT; CDR3: CASSNSGGTEAFF
length: 15; D: TRBD1; size: .; J: TRBJ1-4; V: TRBV5-1; DNA: TGCGCCAGCAGCCGAACGACAGGGGTCAATGAAAAACTGTTTTTT; CDR3: CASSRTTGVNEKLFF
length: 14; D: TRBD1; size: few; J: TRBJ1-1; V: TRBV6-1; DNA: TGTGCCAGCAGAGTAAGGACAGGGGTAACTGAAGCTTTCTTT; CDR3: CASRVRTGVTEAFF
length: 15; D: TRBD1; size: .; J: TRBJ1-4; V: TRBV2; DNA: TGTGCCAGCAGTTGGGACAGGGTTGGTAATGAAAAACTGTTTTTT; CDR3: CASSWDRVGNEKLFF
length: 16; D: TRBD2; size: .; J: TRBJ2-1; V: TRBV6-4; DNA: TGTGCCAGCAGTGCCGGGACTAGCGGGGGTTACAATGAGCAGTTCTTC; CDR3: CASSAGTSGGYNEQFF
length: 18; D: .; size: .; J: TRBJ2-1; V: TRBV19; DNA: TGTGCCAGTAGTCATAGGGAGGACTTCGACGGACCCTACAATGAGCAGTTCTTC; CDR3: CASSHREDFDGPYNEQFF
length: 13; D: TRBD1; size: .; J: TRBJ1-1; V: TRBV6-1; DNA: TGTGCCAGCGCGACAGGGCGGGCCACTGAAGCTTTCTTT; CDR3: CASATGRATEAFF
length: 16; D: .; size: .; J: TRBJ1-5; V: TRBV6-1; DNA: TGTGCCAGCAGTGAATCGTTCGGGAGAAACAATCAGCCCCAGCATTTT; CDR3: CASSESFGRNNQPQHF
length: 17; D: TRBD2; size: once; J: TRBJ2-2; V: TRBV9; DNA: TGTGCCAGCAGCGCCTCGCTAGCGGGGGGGCGTACCGGGGAGCTGTTTTTT; CDR3: CASSASLAGGRTGELFF
length: 17; D: TRBD2; size: .; J: TRBJ2-2; V: TRBV7-7; DNA: TGTGCCAGCAGCTCTTCGCGCGGGGGGACGAACACCGGGGAGCTGTTTTTT; CDR3: CASSSSRGGTNTGELFF
length: 16; D: .; size: few; J: TRBJ2-2; V: TRBV7-8; DNA: TGTGCCAGCAGCTTAGCGGACGGGAGAAACACCGGGGAGCTGTTTTTT; CDR3: CASSLADGRNTGELFF
length: 13; D: .; size: few; J: TRBJ1-1; V: TRBV2; DNA: TGTGCCAGCATTCGGGGGGGGAACACTGAAGCTTTCTTT; CDR3: CASIRGGNTEAFF
length: 12; D: .; size: few; J: TRBJ1-2; V: TRBV6-1; DNA: TGTGCCAGCAGTGTTGAGGGATATGGCTACACCTTC; CDR3: CASSVEGYGYTF
length: 13; D: .; size: .; J: TRBJ2-7; V: TRBV23-1; DNA: TGCGCCACATGCGCCGTTGGTGCCTACGAGCAGTACTTC; CDR3: CATCAVGAYEQYF
length: 14; D: TRBD1; size: once; J: TRBJ1-6; V: TRBV4-1; DNA: TGCGCCAGCAGCACAACCTCGACAGGGGCACCCCTCCACTTT; CDR3: CASSTTSTGAPLHF
length: 14; D: TRBD1; size: .; J: TRBJ1-2; V: TRBV27; DNA: TGTGCCAGCAGTTTCGCAGGGGGTAACTATGGCTACACCTTC; CDR3: CASSFAGGNYGYTF
length: 15; D: TRBD1; size: .; J: TRBJ1-1; V: TRBV19; DNA: TGTGCCAGTAGTAAGGACAGGGGAGGCGGCACTGAAGCTTTCTTT; CDR3: CASSKDRGGGTEAFF
length: 14; D: TRBD2; size: .; J: TRBJ2-1; V: TRBV18; DNA: TGTGCCAGCTCGCCCGGGACTAGCGAACCTGAGCAGTTCTTC; CDR3: CASSPGTSEPEQFF
length: 13; D: .; size: .; J: TRBJ1-3; V: TRBV6-1; DNA: TGTGCCAGCGGTCGCGGGACTGGAAACACCATATATTTT; CDR3: CASGRGTGNTIYF
length: 17; D: .; size: .; J: TRBJ1-2; V: TRBV2; DNA: TGTGCCAGCAGTGAAGCGCGCGAAGGGGCCCTTAACTATGGCTACACCTTC; CDR3: CASSEAREGALNYGYTF
length: 14; D: .; size: .; J: TRBJ1-4; V: TRBV27; DNA: TGTGCCAGCAGTAAGATCGACAAGACTGAAAAACTGTTTTTT; CDR3: CASSKIDKTEKLFF
length: 16; D: .; size: once; J: TRBJ2-6; V: TRBV7-2; DNA: TGTGCCAGCACCCTTAGTCGTGGCGGGGGGGCCAACGTCCTGACTTTC; CDR3: CASTLSRGGGANVLTF
length: 15; D: TRBD1; size: .; J: TRBJ1-2; V: TRBV5-1; DNA: TGCGCCAGCAGCCTGGGGGGACAGGGAAACGATGGCTACACCTTC; CDR3: CASSLGGQGNDGYTF
length: 15; D: TRBD1; size: .; J: TRBJ1-4; V: TRBV4-1; DNA: TGCGCCAGCAGCCAGGCCGGGACAGGGAACGAAAAACTGTTTTTC; CDR3: CASSQAGTGNEKLFF
length: 15; D: .; size: .; J: TRBJ2-5; V: TRBV7-2; DNA: TGTGCCAGCAGCTCAGTGAGGAGGAAACAAGAGACCCAGTACTTC; CDR3: CASSSVRRKQETQYF
length: 14; D: TRBD1; size: .; J: TRBJ2-3; V: TRBV5-4; DNA: TGTGCCAGCAGCTTCGGACAGGCAGTGGATACGCAGTATTTT; CDR3: CASSFGQAVDTQYF
length: 14; D: .; size: .; J: TRBJ2-7; V: TRBV5-4; DNA: TGTGCCAGCAGCGGATGGAGCAGCCCCTACGAGCAGTACTTC; CDR3: CASSGWSSPYEQYF